A selection of T cell receptor beta chains follows, all from one sample in a study of CD8 T cells in ankylosing spondylitis. A single record per CDR3 protein comes from TCRdb applying MiXCR to the 5' RACE reads. This table holds under 450,000 distinct CDR3 sequences, approximately 22% found once. Sequencing was carried out using blood, either unsorted or a sorted T cell fraction (not recorded which). Receptors were obtained from a male donor with ankylosing spondylitis or in good health (not recorded which). The CDR3 runs from the conserved cysteine through the conserved F or W. The D gene is left open where the match is weak. The size of a clone is reported for some rows only, either as once, few or many, or as a class for expanded clones.

CDR3 protein: CASSPRDGKETQYF
CDR3 DNA: TGTGCCAGCTCACCCCGGGACGGGAAAGAGACCCAGTACTTC
clone size: -
V gene: TRBV18
J gene: TRBJ2-5
D gene: -

CDR3 protein: CASSLGPEGNEQFF
CDR3 DNA: TGTGCCAGCAGTCTCGGACCCGAGGGCAATGAGCAGTTCTTC
clone size: many
V gene: TRBV12-3/TRBV12-4
J gene: TRBJ2-1
D gene: -

CDR3 protein: CATGRGEETQYF
CDR3 DNA: TGTGCCACCGGGAGAGGGGAAGAGACCCAGTACTTC
clone size: -
V gene: TRBV28
J gene: TRBJ2-5
D gene: -

CDR3 protein: CASSLEFGRSIGQYF
CDR3 DNA: TGTGCCAGCAGCTTAGAATTTGGCCGTTCGATAGGGCAGTACTTC
clone size: -
V gene: TRBV7-8
J gene: TRBJ2-7
D gene: -

CDR3 protein: CATRLSVNTGELFF
CDR3 DNA: TGTGCCACCCGACTTTCCGTGAACACCGGGGAGCTGTTTTTT
clone size: -
V gene: TRBV27
J gene: TRBJ2-2
D gene: -

CDR3 protein: CASSLVPDSNYGYTF
CDR3 DNA: TGTGCCAGCAGCTTGGTCCCCGACAGTAACTATGGCTACACCTTC
clone size: -
V gene: TRBV5-5
J gene: TRBJ1-2
D gene: -

CDR3 protein: CSARGLSRGNTEAFF
CDR3 DNA: TGCAGCGCCCGGGGGCTCTCTAGGGGGAACACTGAAGCTTTCTTT
clone size: few
V gene: TRBV29-1
J gene: TRBJ1-1
D gene: -

CDR3 protein: CASSFAGPTDTQYF
CDR3 DNA: TGTGCCAGCAGTTTTGCGGGGCCCACAGATACGCAGTATTTT
clone size: few
V gene: TRBV12-3/TRBV12-4
J gene: TRBJ2-3
D gene: -

CDR3 protein: CAISRGQSYNEQFF
CDR3 DNA: TGTGCCATCTCGAGGGGACAGTCCTACAATGAGCAGTTCTTC
clone size: -
V gene: TRBV12-3/TRBV12-4
J gene: TRBJ2-1
D gene: TRBD1

CDR3 protein: CASGGLAGRDEQFF
CDR3 DNA: TGTGCCAGCGGAGGACTAGCGGGGAGGGATGAGCAGTTCTTC
clone size: -
V gene: TRBV12-3/TRBV12-4
J gene: TRBJ2-1
D gene: TRBD2

CDR3 protein: CASSTRRHDEQYF
CDR3 DNA: TGTGCCAGCAGCACCCGTCGACACGACGAGCAGTACTTC
clone size: few
V gene: TRBV3-1
J gene: TRBJ2-7
D gene: -

CDR3 protein: CASSDAAFINSPLHF
CDR3 DNA: TGTGCCAGCAGTGACGCAGCCTTTATCAATTCACCCCTCCACTTT
clone size: few
V gene: TRBV6-1
J gene: TRBJ1-6
D gene: -

CDR3 protein: CASSPGTSEGHEQYF
CDR3 DNA: TGTGCCAGCAGCCCTGGGACGAGTGAAGGGCACGAGCAGTACTTC
clone size: -
V gene: TRBV11-2
J gene: TRBJ2-7
D gene: -

CDR3 protein: CASSSGTESGANVLTF
CDR3 DNA: TGTGCCAGCAGTTCTGGGACAGAGTCTGGGGCCAACGTCCTGACTTTC
clone size: few
V gene: TRBV28
J gene: TRBJ2-6
D gene: TRBD1

CDR3 protein: CASSLVSRNSRSGNTIYF
CDR3 DNA: TGTGCCAGCAGCTTAGTCTCCCGGAACAGCCGCTCTGGAAACACCATATATTTT
clone size: few
V gene: TRBV11-2
J gene: TRBJ1-3
D gene: -

CDR3 protein: CATSRESSTDTQYF
CDR3 DNA: TGTGCCACCAGCAGAGAATCTAGCACAGATACGCAGTATTTT
clone size: few
V gene: TRBV15
J gene: TRBJ2-3
D gene: -

CDR3 protein: CASRGTEDF
CDR3 DNA: TGTGCCAGCAGGGGGACGGAGGATTTT
clone size: -
V gene: TRBV12-3/TRBV12-4
J gene: TRBJ1-3
D gene: -

CDR3 protein: CASRGANYGYTF
CDR3 DNA: TGCGCCAGCCGGGGAGCTAACTATGGCTACACCTTC
clone size: few
V gene: TRBV4-1
J gene: TRBJ1-2
D gene: -

CDR3 protein: CASSWTGGTQYF
CDR3 DNA: TGTGCCAGCAGTTGGACAGGGGGGACCCAGTACTTC
clone size: -
V gene: TRBV28
J gene: TRBJ2-5
D gene: TRBD1

CDR3 protein: CASGGPGELFF
CDR3 DNA: TGTGCCAGTGGGGGGCCCGGGGAGCTGTTTTTT
clone size: -
V gene: TRBV27
J gene: TRBJ2-2
D gene: -

CDR3 protein: CALSLHRGLESYTGELFF
CDR3 DNA: TGTGCCCTCAGTTTGCACAGGGGGCTCGAGAGTTACACCGGGGAGCTGTTTTTT
clone size: -
V gene: TRBV12-3/TRBV12-4
J gene: TRBJ2-2
D gene: TRBD1

CDR3 protein: CASLGEVYEQYF
CDR3 DNA: TGTGCCAGCTTGGGGGAAGTCTACGAGCAGTACTTC
clone size: few
V gene: TRBV7-8
J gene: TRBJ2-7
D gene: -

CDR3 protein: CASSTGQGPSNEQFF
CDR3 DNA: TGCGCCAGCAGCACGGGACAGGGTCCCTCCAATGAGCAGTTCTTC
clone size: many
V gene: TRBV5-1
J gene: TRBJ2-1
D gene: TRBD1

CDR3 protein: CSAHRLAGGGETQYF
CDR3 DNA: TGCAGCGCTCATCGTCTAGCGGGGGGGGGAGAGACCCAGTACTTC
clone size: -
V gene: TRBV29-1
J gene: TRBJ2-5
D gene: TRBD2

CDR3 protein: CASRGTGEETQYF
CDR3 DNA: TGTGCCAGCAGGGGGACAGGGGAAGAGACCCAGTACTTC
clone size: few
V gene: TRBV12-3/TRBV12-4
J gene: TRBJ2-5
D gene: TRBD1

CDR3 protein: CSVEDARPGVDEQFF
CDR3 DNA: TGCAGCGTTGAAGACGCACGTCCTGGGGTCGATGAGCAGTTCTTC
clone size: -
V gene: TRBV29-1
J gene: TRBJ2-1
D gene: -

CDR3 protein: CASSFSTYEQYF
CDR3 DNA: TGTGCCAGCAGTTTTTCCACCTACGAGCAGTACTTC
clone size: many
V gene: TRBV7-9
J gene: TRBJ2-7
D gene: -

CDR3 protein: CASSSPPGGGEQYF
CDR3 DNA: TGTGCCAGCAGTTCACCCCCGGGGGGCGGCGAGCAGTACTTC
clone size: few
V gene: TRBV27
J gene: TRBJ2-7
D gene: -

CDR3 protein: CASPNSGSSTDTQYF
CDR3 DNA: TGTGCCAGTCCGAATAGCGGGAGTAGCACAGATACGCAGTATTTT
clone size: few
V gene: TRBV11-2
J gene: TRBJ2-3
D gene: TRBD2

CDR3 protein: CSARGMGANEQYF
CDR3 DNA: TGCAGTGCTAGGGGAATGGGCGCTAACGAGCAGTACTTC
clone size: few
V gene: TRBV20-1
J gene: TRBJ2-7
D gene: -

CDR3 protein: CASSPPYGELFF
CDR3 DNA: TGTGCCAGCAGTCCCCCTTACGGGGAGCTGTTTTTT
clone size: -
V gene: TRBV12-3/TRBV12-4
J gene: TRBJ2-2
D gene: -

CDR3 protein: CASRGTPGPGETQYF
CDR3 DNA: TGTGCCAGCAGGGGGACTCCGGGACCAGGGGAGACCCAGTACTTC
clone size: -
V gene: TRBV12-3/TRBV12-4
J gene: TRBJ2-5
D gene: -

CDR3 protein: CASSPSIAYGYTF
CDR3 DNA: TGTGCCAGCAGCCCCAGTATCGCATATGGCTACACCTTC
clone size: few
V gene: TRBV5-4
J gene: TRBJ1-2
D gene: -

CDR3 protein: CASSQASANEQFF
CDR3 DNA: TGTGCCAGCAGCCAAGCCAGCGCCAATGAGCAGTTCTTC
clone size: -
V gene: TRBV14
J gene: TRBJ2-1
D gene: -

CDR3 protein: CASSIWGPNSYNEQFF
CDR3 DNA: TGTGCCAGTAGTATCTGGGGCCCAAACTCCTACAATGAGCAGTTCTTC
clone size: -
V gene: TRBV19
J gene: TRBJ2-1
D gene: -

CDR3 protein: CASSLDSTIYYEQYF
CDR3 DNA: TGTGCCAGCAGCTTGGACAGCACTATTTACTACGAGCAGTACTTC
clone size: -
V gene: TRBV5-5
J gene: TRBJ2-7
D gene: -

CDR3 protein: CSARDRSAYNEQFF
CDR3 DNA: TGCAGTGCTAGAGATCGCAGCGCCTACAATGAGCAGTTCTTC
clone size: few
V gene: TRBV20-1
J gene: TRBJ2-1
D gene: -

CDR3 protein: CASRQMLDRANSYEQYF
CDR3 DNA: TGTGCCAGCAGACAAATGTTGGACAGGGCGAACTCCTACGAGCAGTACTTC
clone size: -
V gene: TRBV3-1
J gene: TRBJ2-7
D gene: TRBD1

CDR3 protein: CSAPPTQYF
CDR3 DNA: TGCAGTGCTCCTCCGACCCAGTACTTC
clone size: -
V gene: TRBV20-1
J gene: TRBJ2-5
D gene: -

CDR3 protein: CASGLGLDNEQFF
CDR3 DNA: TGTGCCAGTGGGCTTGGGTTAGACAATGAGCAGTTCTTC
clone size: -
V gene: TRBV7-9
J gene: TRBJ2-1
D gene: -

CDR3 protein: CSARGTMSSYEQYF
CDR3 DNA: TGCAGTGCTAGAGGGACAATGAGCTCCTACGAGCAGTACTTC
clone size: -
V gene: TRBV20-1
J gene: TRBJ2-7
D gene: -

CDR3 protein: CASSRSGARETQYF
CDR3 DNA: TGTGCCAGCAGTCGCTCGGGGGCCAGGGAGACCCAGTACTTC
clone size: many
V gene: TRBV3-1
J gene: TRBJ2-5
D gene: -

CDR3 protein: CSVGPWSGGNTEAFF
CDR3 DNA: TGCAGCGTGGGGCCATGGTCAGGGGGAAACACTGAAGCTTTCTTT
clone size: few
V gene: TRBV29-1
J gene: TRBJ1-1
D gene: TRBD1

CDR3 protein: CATAVGGELFF
CDR3 DNA: TGTGCCACCGCGGTTGGCGGGGAGCTGTTTTTT
clone size: -
V gene: TRBV24-1
J gene: TRBJ2-2
D gene: -

CDR3 protein: CATSRTPAGADETQYF
CDR3 DNA: TGTGCCACCAGCAGAACTCCGGCGGGGGCCGATGAGACCCAGTACTTC
clone size: few
V gene: TRBV15
J gene: TRBJ2-5
D gene: -

CDR3 protein: CSVELVSGNEQFF
CDR3 DNA: TGCAGCGTTGAGCTAGTTAGCGGGAATGAGCAGTTCTTC
clone size: many
V gene: TRBV29-1
J gene: TRBJ2-1
D gene: TRBD2

CDR3 protein: CASSSRLSGEQYF
CDR3 DNA: TGTGCCAGCAGCTCCCGATTATCGGGCGAGCAGTACTTC
clone size: -
V gene: TRBV7-2
J gene: TRBJ2-7
D gene: -

CDR3 protein: CASSSPGTDSYNEQFF
CDR3 DNA: TGTGCCAGCAGTTCACCCGGGACAGACTCCTACAATGAGCAGTTCTTC
clone size: -
V gene: TRBV12-3/TRBV12-4
J gene: TRBJ2-1
D gene: TRBD1